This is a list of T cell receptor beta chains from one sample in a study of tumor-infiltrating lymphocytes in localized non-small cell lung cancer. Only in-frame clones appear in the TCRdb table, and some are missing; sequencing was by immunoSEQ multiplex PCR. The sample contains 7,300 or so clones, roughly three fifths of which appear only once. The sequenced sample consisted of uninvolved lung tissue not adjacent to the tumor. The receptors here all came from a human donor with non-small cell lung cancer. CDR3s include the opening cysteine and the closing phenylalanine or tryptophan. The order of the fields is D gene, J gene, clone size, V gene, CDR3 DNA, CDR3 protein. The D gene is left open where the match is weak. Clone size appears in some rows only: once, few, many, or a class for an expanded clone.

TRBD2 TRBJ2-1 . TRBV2 TGTGCCAGCAGATATGTAGCGGGGGCCAACAATGAGCAGTTCTTC CASRYVAGANNEQFF
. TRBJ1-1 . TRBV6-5 TGTGCCAGCAGTGACTCCGCGGCGCGGACTGAAGCTTTCTTT CASSDSAARTEAFF
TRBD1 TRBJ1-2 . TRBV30 TGTGCCTGGGAGAACAGGGGGGGCTACTATGGCTACACCTTC CAWENRGGYYGYTF
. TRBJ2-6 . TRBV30 TGTGCCTGGAGTGTTCATCCGCCGGGGAGCTCTGGGGCCAACGTCCTGACTTTC CAWSVHPPGSSGANVLTF
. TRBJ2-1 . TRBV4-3 TGCGCCAGCAGCCAAGGAGAGGGACTCTTATACAATGAGCAGTTCTTC CASSQGEGLLYNEQFF
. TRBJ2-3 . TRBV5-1 TGCGCCAGCATTGACACCGGCAGCACAGATACGCAGTATTTT CASIDTGSTDTQYF
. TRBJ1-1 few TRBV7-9 TGTGCCAGCAGCTTAGTTGGGGGTGAAGACACTGAAGCTTTCTTT CASSLVGGEDTEAFF
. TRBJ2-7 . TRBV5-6 TGTGCCAGCAGCGGTGGACTGCCCTCCTACGAGCAGTACTTC CASSGGLPSYEQYF
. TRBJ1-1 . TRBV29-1 TGCAGCGTTGAGGTGGGCACTGAAGCTTTCTTT CSVEVGTEAFF
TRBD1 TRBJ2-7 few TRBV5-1 TGCGCCAGCAGCTTGACAGGGGAAGGCTACGAGCAGTACTTC CASSLTGEGYEQYF
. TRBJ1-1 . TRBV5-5 TGTGCCAGCAGCTTGGTGCGGGGCGAAGCTTTCTTT CASSLVRGEAFF
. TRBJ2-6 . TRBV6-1 TGTGCCAGCAGCTCCTGGGGGGTTGGGGCCAACGTCCTGACTTTC CASSSWGVGANVLTF
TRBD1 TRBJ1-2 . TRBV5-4 TGTGCCAGCAGCTCGGGACAGCCTTATGGCTACACCTTC CASSSGQPYGYTF
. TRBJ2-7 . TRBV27 TGTGCCAGCAGTCCCCGGACAGACTCCTACGAGCAGTACTTC CASSPRTDSYEQYF
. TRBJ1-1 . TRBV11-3 TGTGCCAGCAGCTCTCTAGGGAGCACTGAAGCTTTCTTT CASSSLGSTEAFF
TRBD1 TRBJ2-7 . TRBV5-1 TGCGCCAGCAGCCTGCCACGTGGGACAGGCGATATCTACGAGCAGTACTTC CASSLPRGTGDIYEQYF
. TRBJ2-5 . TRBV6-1 TGTGCCAGCGTGAGGGGGAGTGAAGAGACCCAGTACTTC CASVRGSEETQYF
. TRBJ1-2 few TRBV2 TGTGCCAGCAGTGGTGCCCTCTTTGGTTACTACACCTTC CASSGALFGYYTF